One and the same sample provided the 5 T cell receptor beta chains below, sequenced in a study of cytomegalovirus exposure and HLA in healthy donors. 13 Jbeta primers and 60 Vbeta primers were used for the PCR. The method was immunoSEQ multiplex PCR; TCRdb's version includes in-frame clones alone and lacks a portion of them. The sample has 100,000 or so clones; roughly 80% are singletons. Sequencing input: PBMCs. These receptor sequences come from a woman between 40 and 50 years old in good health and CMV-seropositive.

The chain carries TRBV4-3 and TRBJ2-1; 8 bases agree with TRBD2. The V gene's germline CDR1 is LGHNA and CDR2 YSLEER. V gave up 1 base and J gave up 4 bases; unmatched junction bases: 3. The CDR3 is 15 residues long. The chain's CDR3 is CASSQGSGEYNEQFF. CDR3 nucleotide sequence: TGCGCCAGCAGCCAAGGTAGCGGGGAATACAATGAGCAGTTCTTC.

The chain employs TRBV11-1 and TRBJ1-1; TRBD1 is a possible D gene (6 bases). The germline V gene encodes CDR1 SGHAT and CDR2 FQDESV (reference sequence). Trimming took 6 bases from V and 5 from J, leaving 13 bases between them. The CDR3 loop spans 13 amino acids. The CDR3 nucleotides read TGTGCCAGCAGGACATGGGGGCAAACTGAAGCTTTCTTT. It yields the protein CASRTWGQTEAFF.

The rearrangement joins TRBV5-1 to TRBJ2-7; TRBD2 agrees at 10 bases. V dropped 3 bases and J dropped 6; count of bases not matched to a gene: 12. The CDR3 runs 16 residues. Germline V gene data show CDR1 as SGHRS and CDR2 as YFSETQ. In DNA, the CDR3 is TGCGCCAGCAGCTCGTTGACTTCTAGCGGGAGCAGCGAGCAGTACTTC. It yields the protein CASSSLTSSGSSEQYF.

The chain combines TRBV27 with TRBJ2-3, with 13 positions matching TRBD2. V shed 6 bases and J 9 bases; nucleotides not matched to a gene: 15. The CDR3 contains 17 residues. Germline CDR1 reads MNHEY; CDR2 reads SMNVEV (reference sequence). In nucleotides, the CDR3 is TGTGCCAGCAGCCATATTTATAGTGGACTAGCGGGAGAAACGCAGTATTTT. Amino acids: CASSHIYSGLAGETQYF.

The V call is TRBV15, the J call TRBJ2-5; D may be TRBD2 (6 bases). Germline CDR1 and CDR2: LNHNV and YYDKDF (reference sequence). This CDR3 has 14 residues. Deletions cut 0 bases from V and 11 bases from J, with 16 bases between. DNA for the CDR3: TGTGCCACCAGCAGAGATCGGATGCTAGCGATACAGTACTTC. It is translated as CATSRDRMLAIQYF.